The 14 T cell receptor beta chains below come from one sample, sequenced in a study of cytomegalovirus exposure and HLA in healthy donors. Use of 60 Vbeta and 13 Jbeta primers characterized the PCR. TCRdb's table, derived via immunoSEQ multiplex PCR, lists solely in-frame clones and lacks some. In the table there are under 200,000 clones, 80% to 90% of which are singletons. The sample consisted of PBMCs. The receptors come from a woman aged 18-29 years in good health and CMV-seronegative.

This chain connects TRBV30 to TRBJ2-1, with 10 bases fitting TRBD2. CDR1 GTSNPN and CDR2 SVGIG come from the germline V gene (reference sequence). After removal of 3 bases from V and 7 bases from J, the junction contained 9 bases not matched to a gene. There are 15 residues in the CDR3. The CDR3 loop is CAWSRASGRLNEQFF. CDR3 nucleotide sequence: TGTGCCTGGAGCAGGGCTAGCGGGAGATTAAATGAGCAGTTCTTC.

The V gene is TRBV7-2, the J gene TRBJ2-7, with D maybe TRBD1 (5 bases). This CDR3 spans 13 amino acids. V lost 3 bases and J 6 bases, leaving 12 bases between the germline ends. Per germline, CDR1 SGHTA and CDR2 FQGNSA. The CDR3 nucleotides read TGTGCCAGCAGCTTCTCTGGGGCGGCCGAGCAGTACTTC. It translates to CASSFSGAAEQYF. Together with reference TRBV7-2 and TRBJ2-7, the CDR3 gives the full variable domain: GAGVSQSPSNKVTEKGKDVELRCDPISGHTALYWYRQSLGQGLEFLIYFQGNSAPDKSGLPSDRFSAERTGGSVSTLTIQRTQQEDSAVYLCASSFSGAAEQYFGPGTRLTVT.

CDR3: CASSGSYNEQFF. In DNA, the CDR3 is TGTGCCAGCAGCGGGTCCTACAATGAGCAGTTCTTC. This chain joins TRBV2 and TRBJ2-1; D is ambiguous. The V gene lost 6 bases and the J gene lost 1 base, with 4 bases spanning the gap. The CDR3 has 12 amino acids. Germline CDR1 reads SNHLY; CDR2 reads FYNNEI.

The J gene is TRBJ2-2, the V gene TRBV19; D perhaps matches TRBD2 (6 bases). Trimming removed 1 base from V and 5 bases from J, with 14 bases in between. CDR1 and CDR2 from the germline V gene are LNHDA and SQIVND (reference sequence). The CDR3 consists of 16 residues. CDR3 coding DNA: TGTGCCAGTAGTATAGCGTCAAGGGCGGGGACCGGGGAGCTGTTTTTT. Protein sequence: CASSIASRAGTGELFF.

The chain couples TRBV19 to TRBJ2-1; 8 bases line up with TRBD2. After removal of 3 bases from V and 0 bases from J, the junction contained 4 bases not matched to a gene. CDR3 size: 16 residues. Germline CDR1 LNHDA, CDR2 SQIVND (reference sequence). The CDR3 is CASSITAGASYNEQFF. The CDR3 coding sequence is TGTGCCAGTAGTATCACAGCGGGAGCCTCCTACAATGAGCAGTTCTTC.

The rearrangement uses TRBV7-9 and TRBJ2-3, with D possibly TRBD1 on 6 matching bases. The V and J ends lost 5 bases and 1 base respectively, with 22 bases between them. This CDR3 is 18 amino acids long. Germline V CDR1 and CDR2: SEHNR, FQNEAQ (reference sequence). The CDR3 is CASSPGTQKAWGTDTQYF. The DNA for the CDR3 is TGTGCCAGCAGCCCCGGGACACAAAAAGCCTGGGGCACAGATACGCAGTATTTT. Complete variable domain (other parts from reference TRBV7-9 and TRBJ2-3): DTGVSQNPRHKITKRGQNVTFRCDPISEHNRLYWYRQTLGQGPEFLTYFQNEAQLEKSRLLSDRFSAERPKGSFSTLEIQRTEQGDSAMYLCASSPGTQKAWGTDTQYFGPGTRLTVL.

The chain joins TRBV5-1 to TRBJ1-3; the D gene is possibly TRBD1 (5 bases). CDR1 and CDR2 (germline): SGHRS, YFSETQ. Trimming left V 4 bases short and J 0 bases short, with 11 bases between. The CDR3 totals 15 residues. The CDR3 sequence is CASSPDSHSGNTIYF. The CDR3 DNA sequence: TGCGCCAGCAGCCCAGACAGCCACTCTGGAAACACCATATATTTT.

V gene TRBV7-9 combines with J gene TRBJ2-7; the D gene is possibly TRBD2 (6 bases). Trimming removed 5 bases from V and 6 bases from J, with 11 bases in between. This CDR3 is 12 amino acids long. Germline V CDR1 and CDR2: SEHNR, FQNEAQ (reference sequence). In nucleotides, the CDR3 is TGTGCCAGCAGCCCAACTAGCTCCGAGCAGTACTTC. Translated: CASSPTSSEQYF.

V usage is TRBV10-3 and J usage is TRBJ2-7; a possible D gene is TRBD2 (6 bases). The CDR3 is 13 residues long. Trimming removed 7 bases from V and 0 bases from J, with 10 bases in between. Looked up from germline, CDR1 is ENHRY and CDR2 is SYGVKD. The CDR3: CAITSGSSYEQYF. CDR3 sequence (DNA): TGTGCCATCACTTCCGGGAGCTCCTACGAGCAGTACTTC.

The chain links TRBV6-4 to TRBJ2-7; 8 bases are a match to TRBD1. The CDR3 sequence is 13 residues long. V lost 4 bases to trimming and J lost 6 bases; unmatched junction nucleotides: 5. Germline V lookup: CDR1 MRHNA, CDR2 SNTAGT. The CDR3 loop reads CASSAVTGGEQYF. CDR3 DNA sequence: TGTGCCAGCAGTGCCGTAACAGGGGGCGAGCAGTACTTC.

In this sample, this clone turned up once. The chain employs TRBV5-1 and TRBJ2-6; 12 bases are shared with TRBD1. V was clipped by 1 base and J by 2 bases; unmatched bases: 7. Germline CDR1 SGHRS, CDR2 YFSETQ. The CDR3 spans 19 residues. The CDR3 region has the DNA TGCGCCAGCAGCTTGATTCCGGGACAGGGGGCTACTGGGGCCAACGTCCTGACTTTC. Protein sequence: CASSLIPGQGATGANVLTF. The full variable domain, its missing parts supplied by reference TRBV5-1 and TRBJ2-6, is KAGVTQTPRYLIKTRGQQVTLSCSPISGHRSVSWYQQTPGQGLQFLFEYFSETQRNKGNFPGRFSGRQFSNSRSEMNVSTLELGDSALYLCASSLIPGQGATGANVLTFGAGSRLTVL.

The chain employs TRBV6-6 and TRBJ2-4; possible D gene TRBD1, 6 bases. Germline lookup yields CDR1 MNHNY and CDR2 SVGAGI (reference sequence). There are 14 residues in the CDR3. Between the trimmed V and J ends, which lost 5 bases and 4 bases, there was a span of 12 bases. CDR3 bases: TGTGCCAGCAGTCCCTACGGACAGAAAAACATTCAGTACTTC. Its translation is CASSPYGQKNIQYF.

This clone was recorded only once. The chain couples TRBV21-1 to TRBJ2-7; no check of the table's D call, TRBD1, against the DNA was made. TRBV21-1 is classified as a pseudogene. The CDR3 consists of 14 residues. The CDR3 region is CASGVGDRSYEQYF. Written as DNA, the CDR3 is TGTGCCAGCGGGGTGGGGGACAGGTCCTACGAGCAGTACTTC.

This clone was seen a single time. J is TRBJ2-1 and V is TRBV2, with D maybe TRBD2 (5 bases). V lost 8 bases and J 6 bases, leaving 17 bases between the germline ends. This CDR3 has 14 residues. CDR1 SNHLY and CDR2 FYNNEI come from the germline V gene. CDR3 coding DNA: TGTGCCAGCGATAGGACTCCCAAAGCCAATGAGCAGTTCTTC. It yields the protein CASDRTPKANEQFF.